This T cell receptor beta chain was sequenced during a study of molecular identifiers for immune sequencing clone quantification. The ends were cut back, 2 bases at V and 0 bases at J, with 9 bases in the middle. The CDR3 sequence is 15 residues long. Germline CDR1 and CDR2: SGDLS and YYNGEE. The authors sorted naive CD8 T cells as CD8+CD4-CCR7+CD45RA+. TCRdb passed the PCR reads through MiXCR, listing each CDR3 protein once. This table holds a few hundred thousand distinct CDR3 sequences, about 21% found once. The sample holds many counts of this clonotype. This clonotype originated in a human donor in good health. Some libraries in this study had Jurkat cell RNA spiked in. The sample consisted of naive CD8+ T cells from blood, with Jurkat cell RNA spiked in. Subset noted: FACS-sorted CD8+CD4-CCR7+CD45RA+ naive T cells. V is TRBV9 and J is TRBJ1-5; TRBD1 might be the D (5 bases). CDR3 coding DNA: TGTGCCAGCAGCGTTACAGGAAATAGCAATCAGCCCCAGCATTTT. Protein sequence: CASSVTGNSNQPQHF.